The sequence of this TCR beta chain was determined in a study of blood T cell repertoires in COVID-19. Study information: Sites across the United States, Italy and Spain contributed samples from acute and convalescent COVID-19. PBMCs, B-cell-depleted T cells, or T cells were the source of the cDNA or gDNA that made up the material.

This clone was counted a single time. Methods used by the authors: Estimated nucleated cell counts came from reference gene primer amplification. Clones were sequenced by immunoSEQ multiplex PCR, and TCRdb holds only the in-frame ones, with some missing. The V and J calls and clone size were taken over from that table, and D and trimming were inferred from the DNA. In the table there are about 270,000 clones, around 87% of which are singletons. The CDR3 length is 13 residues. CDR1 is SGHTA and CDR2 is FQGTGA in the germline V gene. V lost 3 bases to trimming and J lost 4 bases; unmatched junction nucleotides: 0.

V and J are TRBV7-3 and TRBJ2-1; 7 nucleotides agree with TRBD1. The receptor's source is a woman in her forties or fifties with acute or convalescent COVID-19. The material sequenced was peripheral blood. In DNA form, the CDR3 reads TGTGCCAGCAGCTTGACAGGGTACAATGAGCAGTTCTTC. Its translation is CASSLTGYNEQFF. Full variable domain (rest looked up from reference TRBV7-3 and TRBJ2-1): GAGVSQTPSNKVTEKGKYVELRCDPISGHTALYWYRQSLGQGPEFLIYFQGTGAADDSGLPNDRFFAVRPEGSVSTLKIQRTERGDSAVYLCASSLTGYNEQFFGPGTRLTVL.